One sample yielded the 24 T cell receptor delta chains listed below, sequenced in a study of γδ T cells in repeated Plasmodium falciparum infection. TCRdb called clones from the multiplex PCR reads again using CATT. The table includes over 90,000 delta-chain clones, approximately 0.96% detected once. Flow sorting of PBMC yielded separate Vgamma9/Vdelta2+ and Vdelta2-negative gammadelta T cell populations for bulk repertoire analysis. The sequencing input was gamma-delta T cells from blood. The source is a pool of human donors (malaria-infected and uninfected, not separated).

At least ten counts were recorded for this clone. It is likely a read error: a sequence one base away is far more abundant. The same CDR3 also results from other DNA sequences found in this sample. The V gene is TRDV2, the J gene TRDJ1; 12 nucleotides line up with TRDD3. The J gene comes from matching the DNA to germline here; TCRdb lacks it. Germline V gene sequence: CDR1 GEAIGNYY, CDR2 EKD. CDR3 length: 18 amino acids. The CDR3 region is CACDPLLGDTGYTDKLIF. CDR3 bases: TGTGCCTGTGACCCCCTACTGGGGGATACAGGGTACACTGATAAACTCATCTTT.

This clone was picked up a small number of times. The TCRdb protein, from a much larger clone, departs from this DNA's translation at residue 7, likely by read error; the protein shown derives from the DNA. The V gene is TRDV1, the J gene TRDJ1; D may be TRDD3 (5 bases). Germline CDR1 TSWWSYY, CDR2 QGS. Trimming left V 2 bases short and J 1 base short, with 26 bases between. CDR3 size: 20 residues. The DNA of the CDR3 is TGTGCTCTTGGGGAAAACTGCGGGCCATCCTCGGGGGTCCTCACCGATAAACTCATCTTT. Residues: CALGENCGPSSGVLTDKLIF.

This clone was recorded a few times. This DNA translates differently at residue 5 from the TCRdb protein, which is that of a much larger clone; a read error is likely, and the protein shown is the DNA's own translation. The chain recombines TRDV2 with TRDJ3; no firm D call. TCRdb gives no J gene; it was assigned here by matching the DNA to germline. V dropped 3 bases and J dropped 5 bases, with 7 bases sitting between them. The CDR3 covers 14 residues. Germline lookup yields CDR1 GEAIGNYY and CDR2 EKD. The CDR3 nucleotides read TGTGCCTGTGACGCTCTCGGGGACACCCGACAGATGTTTTTC. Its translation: CACDALGDTRQMFF.

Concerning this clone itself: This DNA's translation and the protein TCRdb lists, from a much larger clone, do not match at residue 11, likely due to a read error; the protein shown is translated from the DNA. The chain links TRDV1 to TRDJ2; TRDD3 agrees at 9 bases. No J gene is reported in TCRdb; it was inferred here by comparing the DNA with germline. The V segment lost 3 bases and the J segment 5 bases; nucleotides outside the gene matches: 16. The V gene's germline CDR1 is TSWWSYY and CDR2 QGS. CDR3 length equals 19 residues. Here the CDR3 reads CALGDYSFWGMPTTAQLFF. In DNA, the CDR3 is TGTGCTCTTGGGGATTATTCCTTCTGGGGGATGCCAACTACAGCACAACTCTTCTTT.

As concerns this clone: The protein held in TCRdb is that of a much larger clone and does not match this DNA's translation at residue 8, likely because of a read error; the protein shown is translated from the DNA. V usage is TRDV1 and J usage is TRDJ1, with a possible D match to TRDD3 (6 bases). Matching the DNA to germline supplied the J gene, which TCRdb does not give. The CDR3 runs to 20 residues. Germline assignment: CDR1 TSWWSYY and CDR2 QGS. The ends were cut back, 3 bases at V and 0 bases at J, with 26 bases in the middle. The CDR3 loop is CALGEVGGRTPGRYTDKLIF. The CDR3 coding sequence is TGTGCTCTTGGGGAGGTCGGGGGACGGACCCCGGGAAGGTACACCGATAAACTCATCTTT.

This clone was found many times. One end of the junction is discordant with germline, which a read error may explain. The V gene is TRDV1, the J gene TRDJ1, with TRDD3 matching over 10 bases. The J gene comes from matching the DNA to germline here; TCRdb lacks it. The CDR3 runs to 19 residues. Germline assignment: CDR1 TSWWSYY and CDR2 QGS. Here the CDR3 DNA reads TGTGCTCTTGGGGAGACTCTCCGACTGGGGGATCAATACACCGGTAAACTCATCTTT. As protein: CALGETLRLGDQYTGKLIF.

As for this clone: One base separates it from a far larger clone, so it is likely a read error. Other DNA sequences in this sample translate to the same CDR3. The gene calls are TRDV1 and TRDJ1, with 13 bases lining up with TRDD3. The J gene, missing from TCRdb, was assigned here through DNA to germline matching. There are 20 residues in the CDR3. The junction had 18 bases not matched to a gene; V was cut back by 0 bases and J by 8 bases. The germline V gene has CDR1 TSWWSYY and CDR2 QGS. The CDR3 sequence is CALGELRNQLGDTSGGKLIF. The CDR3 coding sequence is TGTGCTCTTGGGGAACTTCGAAACCAACTGGGGGATACGTCAGGTGGGAAACTCATCTTT.

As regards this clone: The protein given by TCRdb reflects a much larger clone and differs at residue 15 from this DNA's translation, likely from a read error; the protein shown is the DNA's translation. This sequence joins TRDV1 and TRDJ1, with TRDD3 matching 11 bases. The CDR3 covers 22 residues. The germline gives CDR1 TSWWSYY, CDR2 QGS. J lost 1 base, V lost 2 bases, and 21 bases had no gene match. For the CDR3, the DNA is TGTGCTCTTGGGGAATGTACCCCCCGCTACTGGGGGATAGACAGAATCACCGATAAACTCATCTTT. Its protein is CALGECTPRYWGIDRITDKLIF.

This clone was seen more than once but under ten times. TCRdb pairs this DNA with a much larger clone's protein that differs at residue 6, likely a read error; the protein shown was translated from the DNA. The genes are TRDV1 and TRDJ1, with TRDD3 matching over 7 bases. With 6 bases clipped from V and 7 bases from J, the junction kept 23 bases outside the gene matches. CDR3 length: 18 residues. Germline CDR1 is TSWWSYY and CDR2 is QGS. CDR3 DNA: TGTGCTCTTGGCTCTCAGCTCGTTGACGGGGGGATGTATGCTAAACTCATCTTT. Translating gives CALGSQLVDGGMYAKLIF.

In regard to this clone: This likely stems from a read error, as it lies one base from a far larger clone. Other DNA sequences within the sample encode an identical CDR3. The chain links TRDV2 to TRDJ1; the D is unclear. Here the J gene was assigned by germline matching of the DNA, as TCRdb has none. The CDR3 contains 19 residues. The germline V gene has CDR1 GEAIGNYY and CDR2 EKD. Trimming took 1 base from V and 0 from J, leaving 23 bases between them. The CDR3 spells CACDTLPVAPGENTDKLIF. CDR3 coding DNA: TGTGCCTGTGACACTCTCCCTGTCGCCCCGGGAGAAAACACCGATAAACTCATCTTT.

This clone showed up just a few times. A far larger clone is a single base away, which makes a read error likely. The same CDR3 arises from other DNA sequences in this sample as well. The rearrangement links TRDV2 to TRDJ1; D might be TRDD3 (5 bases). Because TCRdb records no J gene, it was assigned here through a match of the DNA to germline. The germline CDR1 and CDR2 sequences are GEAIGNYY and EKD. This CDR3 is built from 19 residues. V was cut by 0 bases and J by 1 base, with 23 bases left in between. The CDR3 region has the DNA TGTGCCTGTGACACCTTAGTAAAGATACCGGACACGCTCACCGATAAACTCATCTTT. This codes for CACDTLVKIPDTLTDKLIF.

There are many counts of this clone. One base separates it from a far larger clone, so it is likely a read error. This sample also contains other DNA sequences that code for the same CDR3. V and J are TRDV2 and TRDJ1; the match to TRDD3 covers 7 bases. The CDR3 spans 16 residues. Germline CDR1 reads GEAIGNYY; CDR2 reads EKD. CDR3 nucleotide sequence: TGTGCCTGTGACACGCTGGGGGCTCAGTACACCGATAAACTCATCTTC. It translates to CACDTLGAQYTDKLIF.

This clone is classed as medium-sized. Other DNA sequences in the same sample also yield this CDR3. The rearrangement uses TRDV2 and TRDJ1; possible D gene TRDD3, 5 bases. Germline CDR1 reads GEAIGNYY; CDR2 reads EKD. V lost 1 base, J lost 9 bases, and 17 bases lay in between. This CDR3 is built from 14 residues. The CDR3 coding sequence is TGTGCCTGTGACACAGTAATGTCGGGATCTGAACTCATCTTT. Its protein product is CACDTVMSGSELIF.

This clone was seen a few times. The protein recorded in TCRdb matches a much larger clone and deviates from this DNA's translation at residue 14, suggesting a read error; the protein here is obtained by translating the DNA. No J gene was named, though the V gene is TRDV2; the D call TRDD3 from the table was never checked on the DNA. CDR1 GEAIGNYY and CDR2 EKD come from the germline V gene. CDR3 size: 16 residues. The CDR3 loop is CACDDITGGYTDKFIF. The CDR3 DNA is TGTGCCTGTGACGACATTACTGGGGGATACACCGATAAATTCATCTTT.

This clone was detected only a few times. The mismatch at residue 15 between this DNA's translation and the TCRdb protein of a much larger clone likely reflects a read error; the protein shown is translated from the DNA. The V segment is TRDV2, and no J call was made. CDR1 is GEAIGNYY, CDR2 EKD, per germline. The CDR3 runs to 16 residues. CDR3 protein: CACDALYTLYTDKLTF. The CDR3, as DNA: TGTGCCTGTGACGCTCTATATACCTTGTACACCGATAAACTCACCTTT.

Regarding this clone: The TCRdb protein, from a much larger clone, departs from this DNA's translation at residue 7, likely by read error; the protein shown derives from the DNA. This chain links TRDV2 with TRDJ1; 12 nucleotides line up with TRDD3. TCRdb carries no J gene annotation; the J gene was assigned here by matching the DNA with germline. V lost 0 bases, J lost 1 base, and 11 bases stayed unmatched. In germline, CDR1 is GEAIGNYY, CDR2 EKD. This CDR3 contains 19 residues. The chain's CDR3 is CACDTTLVLGDTATDKLIF. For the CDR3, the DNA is TGTGCCTGTGACACCACTCTCGTACTGGGGGATACTGCCACCGATAAACTCATCTTT.

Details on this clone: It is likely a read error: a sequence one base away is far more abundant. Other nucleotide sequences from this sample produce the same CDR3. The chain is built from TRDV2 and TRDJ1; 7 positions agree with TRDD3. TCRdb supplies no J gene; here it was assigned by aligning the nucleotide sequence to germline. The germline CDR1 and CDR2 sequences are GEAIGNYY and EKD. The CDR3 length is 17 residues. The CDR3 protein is CACDTYLGGDPTDKLIF. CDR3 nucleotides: TGCGCCTGTGACACCTACCTTGGGGGGGATCCCACCGATAAACTCATCTTT.

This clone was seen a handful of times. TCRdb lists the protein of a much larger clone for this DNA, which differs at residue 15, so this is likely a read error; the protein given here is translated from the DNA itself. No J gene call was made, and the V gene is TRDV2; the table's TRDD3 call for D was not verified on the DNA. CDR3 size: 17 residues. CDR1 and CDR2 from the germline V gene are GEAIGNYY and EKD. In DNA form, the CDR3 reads TGTGCCTGTGGCCCTAGTGGAACCTACTCCCGGACCGATAAACCCATCTTT. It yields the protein CACGPSGTYSRTDKPIF.

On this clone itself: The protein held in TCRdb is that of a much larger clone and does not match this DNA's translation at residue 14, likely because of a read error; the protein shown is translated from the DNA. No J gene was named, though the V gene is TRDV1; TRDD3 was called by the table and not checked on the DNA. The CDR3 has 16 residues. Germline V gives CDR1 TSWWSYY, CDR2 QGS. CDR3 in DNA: TGTGCTCTTAGGAAATGGGGGATTTATGGCACCGATAAAATCATCTTT. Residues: CALRKWGIYGTDKIIF.

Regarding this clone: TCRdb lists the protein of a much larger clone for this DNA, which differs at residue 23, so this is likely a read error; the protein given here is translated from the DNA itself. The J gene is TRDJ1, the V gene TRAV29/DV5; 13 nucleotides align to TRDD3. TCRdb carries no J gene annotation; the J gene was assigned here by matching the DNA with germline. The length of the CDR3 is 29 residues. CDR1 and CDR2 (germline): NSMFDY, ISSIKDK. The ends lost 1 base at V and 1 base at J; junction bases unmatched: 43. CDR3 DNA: TGTGCAGCAAGCTCTGGCCCTTTTCCTATACCGTACTGGGGGATACGCGTATTGTGGAATTGTAAGTGCACCGATAAACTCATCTTT. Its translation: CAASSGPFPIPYWGIRVLWNCKCTDKLIF.

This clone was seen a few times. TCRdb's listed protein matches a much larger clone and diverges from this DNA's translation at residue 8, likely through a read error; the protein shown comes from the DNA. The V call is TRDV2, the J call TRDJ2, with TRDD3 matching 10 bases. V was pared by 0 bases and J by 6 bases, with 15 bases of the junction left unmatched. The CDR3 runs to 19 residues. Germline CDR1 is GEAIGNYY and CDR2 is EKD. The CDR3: CACDTVNLGGIRDPAQLFF. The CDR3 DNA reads TGTGCCTGTGACACCGTCAATCTGGGGGGGATACGTGACCCAGCACAACTCTTCTTT.

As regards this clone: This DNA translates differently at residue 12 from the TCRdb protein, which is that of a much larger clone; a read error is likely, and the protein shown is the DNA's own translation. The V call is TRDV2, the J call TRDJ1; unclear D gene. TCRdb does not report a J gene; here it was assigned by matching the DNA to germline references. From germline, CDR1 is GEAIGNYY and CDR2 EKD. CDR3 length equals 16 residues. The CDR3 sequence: CACDIREKRDTGKLIF. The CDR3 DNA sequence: TGTGCCTGTGACATTAGGGAAAAAAGGGACACCGGTAAACTCATCTTT.

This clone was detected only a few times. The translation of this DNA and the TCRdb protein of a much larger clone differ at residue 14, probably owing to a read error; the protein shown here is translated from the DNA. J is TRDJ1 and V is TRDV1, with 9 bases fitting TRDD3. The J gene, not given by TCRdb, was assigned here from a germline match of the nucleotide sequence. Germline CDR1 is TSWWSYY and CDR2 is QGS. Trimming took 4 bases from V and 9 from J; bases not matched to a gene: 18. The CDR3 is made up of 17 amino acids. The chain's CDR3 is CALGGPSLWGIKAELIF. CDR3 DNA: TGTGCTCTTGGGGGACCTTCCTTGTGGGGGATAAAGGCTGAACTCATCTTT.

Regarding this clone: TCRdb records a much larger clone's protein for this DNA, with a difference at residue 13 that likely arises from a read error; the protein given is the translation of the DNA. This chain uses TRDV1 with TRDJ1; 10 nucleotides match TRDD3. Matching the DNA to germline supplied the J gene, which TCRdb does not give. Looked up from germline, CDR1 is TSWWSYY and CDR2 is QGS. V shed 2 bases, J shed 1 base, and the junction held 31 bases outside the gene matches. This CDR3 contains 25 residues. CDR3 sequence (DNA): TGTGCTCTTGGGGAAATTAGAAATCAGCCAGAAAGGGACGTACTGGGGGATTTCCCCACCGATAAACTCATCTTT. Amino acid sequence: CALGEIRNQPERDVLGDFPTDKLIF.